Listed below are T cell receptor beta chains from one sample, sequenced in a study of T cell repertoires in cytomegalovirus infection. TCRdb processed the reads anew with MiXCR; each CDR3 protein has one entry. The table has 200,000 to 250,000 distinct CDR3 sequences, about 12% seen once. Sequencing input: PBMCs. The source of these receptors is a human donor in good health (CMV status not recorded). Some clones in this sample may be carry-over from other donors' samples. Both conserved end residues are part of each CDR3. The D gene is left open where the match is weak. For some rows the clone size is stated as once, few or many, or as a class when expanded; others skip it.

j_call v_call d_call clone_size cdr3_aa cdr3_nt
TRBJ2-1 TRBV7-2 TRBD2 few CASSLVSSGEYNEQFF TGTGCCAGCAGCTTAGTTTCTAGCGGGGAGTACAATGAGCAGTTCTTC
TRBJ1-1 TRBV7-2 - many CASNREREGEAFF TGTGCCAGCAACCGCGAGCGGGAAGGGGAAGCTTTCTTT
TRBJ1-2 TRBV7-2 - medium-sized CASSSYRGPNYGYTF TGTGCCAGCAGCTCTTACCGGGGACCAAACTATGGCTACACCTTC
TRBJ1-1 TRBV7-3 TRBD1 many CASSFGHGTGGTEAFF TGTGCCAGCAGCTTTGGTCACGGGACAGGGGGCACTGAAGCTTTCTTT
TRBJ1-2 TRBV20-1 - - CSARDRAGGGYTF TGCAGTGCTAGAGATAGGGCAGGAGGGGGCTACACCTTC
TRBJ2-7 TRBV11-1 TRBD1 few CASGSTGGGYEQYF TGTGCCAGCGGAAGTACAGGGGGAGGCTACGAGCAGTACTTC
TRBJ2-7 TRBV30 TRBD1 - CAWSGDRALVGYEQYF TGTGCCTGGAGTGGGGACAGGGCGTTAGTTGGCTACGAGCAGTACTTC
TRBJ1-1 TRBV24-1 - - CATSDARGGTEAFF TGTGCCACCAGTGATGCGCGGGGGGGGACTGAAGCTTTCTTT
TRBJ2-7 TRBV20-1 - - CSARRLIYEQYF TGCAGTGCTAGAAGACTTATCTACGAGCAGTACTTC
TRBJ2-5 TRBV20-1 - many CSAAPEQETQYF TGCAGTGCTGCTCCCGAGCAAGAGACCCAGTACTTC
TRBJ2-1 TRBV7-3 TRBD2 few CASSPQLAGNNEQFF TGTGCCAGCAGCCCCCAGCTAGCGGGAAACAATGAGCAGTTCTTC
TRBJ2-7 TRBV7-2 TRBD2 many CASSLNSGTVYEQYF TGTGCCAGCAGCCTCAACAGCGGGACCGTCTACGAGCAGTACTTC
TRBJ2-5 TRBV7-2 - many CASSQQSGLGETQYF TGTGCCAGCAGCCAACAAAGCGGGTTGGGGGAGACCCAGTACTTC
TRBJ2-5 TRBV7-6 - many CASSLDAGLQETQYF TGTGCCAGCAGCTTAGATGCAGGTCTACAAGAGACCCAGTACTTC
TRBJ2-3 TRBV7-2 TRBD2 many CASSFYTSGTDTQYF TGTGCCAGCAGCTTTTATACTAGCGGCACAGATACGCAGTATTTT
TRBJ1-1 TRBV12-3/TRBV12-4 - many CASRSSEDYTEAFF TGTGCCAGCAGGTCCTCGGAGGATTACACTGAAGCTTTCTTT